This T cell receptor (beta chain) emerged from a study of cytomegalovirus exposure and HLA in healthy donors. Overall study results and limits: Across donors, sequencing depth was assumed by presence/absence analyses to be roughly uniform.

As for this clone: Its antigen remains unknown.

PCR employed 60 Vbeta and 13 Jbeta primers. Profiled with immunoSEQ multiplex PCR; TCRdb holds only in-frame clones, not every one. The table lists approximately 280,000 clones, roughly 89% of them singletons. The junction had 16 bases not matched to a gene; V was cut back by 5 bases and J by 3 bases. This CDR3 region has 18 residues. In germline, CDR1 is SGDLS, CDR2 YYNGEE. The chain links TRBV9 to TRBJ2-2; 7 bases map to TRBD1. Sequencing was carried out using PBMCs. This receptor was taken from a woman under 30 in good health and CMV-seronegative. This CDR3 is CASRGETGPTWDTGELFF. As DNA, the CDR3 is TGTGCCAGCAGGGGCGAGACAGGGCCGACCTGGGACACCGGGGAGCTGTTTTTT.